A selection of T cell receptor beta chains follows, all from one sample in a study of blood T cell repertoires in COVID-19. The data were produced by immunoSEQ multiplex PCR, yet TCRdb's version contains in-frame clones alone and is incomplete. The table includes 150,000 to 180,000 clones, 70% to 85% detected once. Sequencing was done on a sample of peripheral blood. The receptors shown here come from a woman aged 55-69 years with acute or convalescent COVID-19. The CDR3 runs from the conserved cysteine through the conserved F or W. The D gene is left open where the match is weak. Not every row has a clone size; where given, it reads once, few, many or a size class.

v_call: TRBV27
d_call: TRBD1
j_call: TRBJ1-2
clone_size: .
cdr3_aa: CASKQGARGYTF
cdr3_nt: TGTGCCAGCAAACAGGGGGCACGGGGCTACACCTTC

v_call: TRBV7-9
d_call: .
j_call: TRBJ1-6
clone_size: .
cdr3_aa: CASSLSPSPLHF
cdr3_nt: TGTGCCAGCAGCTTGTCTCCTTCACCCCTCCACTTT

v_call: TRBV5-1
d_call: .
j_call: TRBJ1-2
clone_size: .
cdr3_aa: CASSLAGGLGGYTF
cdr3_nt: TGCGCCAGCAGCTTGGCCGGGGGGCTCGGTGGCTACACCTTC

v_call: TRBV5-6
d_call: .
j_call: TRBJ1-2
clone_size: .
cdr3_aa: CASTPTVSNYGYTF
cdr3_nt: TGTGCCAGCACCCCCACGGTATCTAACTATGGCTACACCTTC

v_call: TRBV7-6
d_call: .
j_call: TRBJ2-2
clone_size: .
cdr3_aa: CASSFSGHQNTGELFF
cdr3_nt: TGTGCCAGCAGCTTCTCGGGACATCAGAACACCGGGGAGCTGTTTTTT

v_call: TRBV5-6
d_call: .
j_call: TRBJ2-7
clone_size: .
cdr3_aa: CASSPLGLGEYF
cdr3_nt: TGTGCCAGCAGCCCCTTAGGGTTAGGGGAGTACTTC

v_call: TRBV5-1
d_call: TRBD1
j_call: TRBJ2-7
clone_size: .
cdr3_aa: CASSNGRDRGTYEQYF
cdr3_nt: TGCGCCAGCAGCAACGGTCGGGACAGGGGAACCTACGAGCAGTACTTC

v_call: TRBV3-1/TRBV3-2
d_call: TRBD1
j_call: TRBJ1-4
clone_size: .
cdr3_aa: CASSRRQGAREKLFF
cdr3_nt: TGTGCCAGCAGTCGAAGACAGGGGGCTAGGGAAAAACTGTTTTTT

v_call: TRBV6-2/TRBV6-3
d_call: .
j_call: TRBJ1-5
clone_size: .
cdr3_aa: CASSYPPGTSMLAGQPQHF
cdr3_nt: TGTGCCAGCAGTTATCCGCCCGGGACATCGATGTTGGCGGGTCAGCCCCAGCATTTT

v_call: TRBV5-6
d_call: .
j_call: TRBJ1-5
clone_size: .
cdr3_aa: CASSLQVNSNQPQHF
cdr3_nt: TGTGCCAGCAGCCTACAGGTTAATAGCAATCAGCCCCAGCATTTT

v_call: TRBV19
d_call: .
j_call: TRBJ2-1
clone_size: .
cdr3_aa: CASSPGTPSRDEQFF
cdr3_nt: TGTGCCAGTAGTCCCGGGACTCCTTCCAGGGATGAGCAGTTCTTC

v_call: TRBV6-5
d_call: .
j_call: TRBJ2-5
clone_size: .
cdr3_aa: CASRLQGRETQYF
cdr3_nt: TGTGCCAGCAGGCTACAGGGCCGGGAGACCCAGTACTTC

v_call: TRBV18
d_call: .
j_call: TRBJ1-3
clone_size: .
cdr3_aa: CASSPLGTLSRDTIYF
cdr3_nt: TGTGCCAGCTCACCACTCGGGACACTAAGTCGGGACACCATATATTTT

v_call: TRBV4-1
d_call: TRBD1
j_call: TRBJ1-2
clone_size: .
cdr3_aa: CASSPLGQRGYYGYTF
cdr3_nt: TGCGCCAGCAGCCCCTTGGGACAGAGAGGTTACTATGGCTACACCTTC

v_call: TRBV24-1
d_call: .
j_call: TRBJ1-1
clone_size: .
cdr3_aa: CATSDQGQTEAFF
cdr3_nt: TGTGCCACCAGTGATCAGGGGCAGACTGAAGCTTTCTTT

v_call: TRBV5-1
d_call: TRBD2
j_call: TRBJ2-1
clone_size: .
cdr3_aa: CASNPLAGGYNEQFF
cdr3_nt: TGCGCCAGCAACCCCTTAGCGGGGGGGTACAATGAGCAGTTCTTC

v_call: TRBV6-5
d_call: TRBD1
j_call: TRBJ2-7
clone_size: few
cdr3_aa: CASGGQEANYEQYF
cdr3_nt: TGTGCCAGCGGAGGACAGGAAGCTAACTACGAGCAGTACTTC

v_call: TRBV6-5
d_call: TRBD1
j_call: TRBJ1-2
clone_size: .
cdr3_aa: CASSYEQGVDGYTF
cdr3_nt: TGTGCCAGCAGTTATGAACAGGGGGTTGACGGCTACACCTTC

v_call: TRBV29-1
d_call: TRBD1
j_call: TRBJ1-2
clone_size: few
cdr3_aa: CSVEGDRNQGLYGYTF
cdr3_nt: TGCAGCGTTGAAGGGGACAGAAACCAGGGTCTCTATGGCTACACCTTC

v_call: TRBV5-1
d_call: TRBD1
j_call: TRBJ2-6
clone_size: .
cdr3_aa: CASSLAGTGAPGANVLTF
cdr3_nt: TGCGCCAGCAGCCTTGCCGGGACAGGGGCTCCCGGGGCCAACGTCCTGACTTTC

v_call: TRBV19
d_call: TRBD1
j_call: TRBJ2-6
clone_size: .
cdr3_aa: CASTTWGRGHPSGANVLTF
cdr3_nt: TGTGCCAGTACCACATGGGGCAGGGGGCATCCGTCTGGGGCCAACGTCCTGACTTTC

v_call: TRBV4-2
d_call: TRBD1
j_call: TRBJ1-2
clone_size: .
cdr3_aa: CASSQEKRTGDYGYTF
cdr3_nt: TGTGCCAGCAGCCAAGAAAAAAGGACAGGAGACTATGGCTACACCTTC

v_call: TRBV25-1
d_call: .
j_call: TRBJ1-2
clone_size: .
cdr3_aa: CASRGQGMDGYTF
cdr3_nt: TGTGCCAGCAGGGGGCAGGGGATGGATGGCTACACCTTC

v_call: TRBV2
d_call: .
j_call: TRBJ1-1
clone_size: .
cdr3_aa: CASSGGRNTEAFF
cdr3_nt: TGTGCCAGCAGTGGGGGGCGAAACACTGAAGCTTTCTTT

v_call: TRBV5-6
d_call: TRBD1
j_call: TRBJ1-6
clone_size: .
cdr3_aa: CASSWGTGINSPLHF
cdr3_nt: TGTGCCAGCAGCTGGGGGACAGGGATTAATTCACCCCTCCACTTT

v_call: TRBV11-2
d_call: .
j_call: TRBJ2-5
clone_size: .
cdr3_aa: CASSLRETREETQYF
cdr3_nt: TGTGCCAGCAGCTTAAGGGAGACGAGAGAAGAGACCCAGTACTTC

v_call: TRBV9
d_call: TRBD1
j_call: TRBJ1-6
clone_size: .
cdr3_aa: CASSDPQDRANSPLHF
cdr3_nt: TGTGCCAGCAGCGACCCCCAGGACAGGGCTAATTCACCCCTCCACTTT

v_call: TRBV5-1
d_call: TRBD1
j_call: TRBJ1-1
clone_size: .
cdr3_aa: CASSLTLGTGAAPGTEAFF
cdr3_nt: TGCGCCAGCAGCTTAACTTTAGGGACAGGGGCCGCCCCTGGGACTGAAGCTTTCTTT

v_call: TRBV6-5
d_call: .
j_call: TRBJ1-1
clone_size: .
cdr3_aa: CASSRTENTEAFF
cdr3_nt: TGTGCCAGCAGTCGGACAGAGAACACTGAAGCTTTCTTT

v_call: TRBV15
d_call: .
j_call: TRBJ1-1
clone_size: .
cdr3_aa: CATSSPRTGNTEAFF
cdr3_nt: TGTGCCACCAGCAGCCCCCGGACTGGGAACACTGAAGCTTTCTTT

v_call: TRBV6-2/TRBV6-3
d_call: .
j_call: TRBJ1-2
clone_size: .
cdr3_aa: CASSYSRRTGGYGYTF
cdr3_nt: TGTGCCAGCAGTTACTCCAGAAGAACCGGGGGCTATGGCTACACCTTC

v_call: TRBV7-2
d_call: .
j_call: TRBJ2-1
clone_size: few
cdr3_aa: CASSLAEGRYNEQFF
cdr3_nt: TGTGCCAGCAGCTTAGCGGAGGGCAGGTACAATGAGCAGTTCTTC

v_call: TRBV4-1
d_call: TRBD1
j_call: TRBJ1-4
clone_size: once
cdr3_aa: CASSQIRDREEKLFF
cdr3_nt: TGCGCCAGCAGCCAAATCCGGGACAGGGAAGAAAAACTGTTTTTT

v_call: TRBV2
d_call: .
j_call: TRBJ1-6
clone_size: .
cdr3_aa: CASSEVGGGNSPLHF
cdr3_nt: TGTGCCAGCAGTGAGGTCGGGGGTGGGAATTCACCCCTCCACTTT

v_call: TRBV24-1
d_call: TRBD2
j_call: TRBJ2-1
clone_size: .
cdr3_aa: CATSDTRGGYSYNEQFF
cdr3_nt: TGTGCCACCAGTGACACGCGGGGGGGCTACTCCTACAATGAGCAGTTCTTC

v_call: TRBV2
d_call: TRBD1
j_call: TRBJ1-2
clone_size: .
cdr3_aa: CASSPDRGQNYGYTF
cdr3_nt: TGTGCCAGCAGTCCGGACAGGGGGCAAAACTATGGCTACACCTTC

v_call: TRBV16
d_call: .
j_call: TRBJ1-5
clone_size: .
cdr3_aa: CASSLNTGGNQPQHF
cdr3_nt: TGTGCCAGCAGCCTAAATACAGGCGGCAATCAGCCCCAGCATTTT

v_call: TRBV6-5
d_call: .
j_call: TRBJ1-1
clone_size: .
cdr3_aa: CASKRDGNTEAFF
cdr3_nt: TGTGCCAGCAAGCGGGACGGAAACACTGAAGCTTTCTTT

v_call: TRBV2
d_call: .
j_call: TRBJ1-1
clone_size: .
cdr3_aa: CASSKTDHNTEAFF
cdr3_nt: TGTGCCAGCAGTAAAACAGACCACAACACTGAAGCTTTCTTT

v_call: TRBV7-2
d_call: TRBD2
j_call: TRBJ2-5
clone_size: .
cdr3_aa: CASNQASGRKTQYF
cdr3_nt: TGTGCCAGCAACCAAGCTAGCGGGAGAAAGACCCAGTACTTC

v_call: TRBV20-1
d_call: .
j_call: TRBJ1-2
clone_size: .
cdr3_aa: CSAYRENGYTF
cdr3_nt: TGCAGTGCGTACAGGGAGAATGGCTACACCTTC

v_call: TRBV18
d_call: .
j_call: TRBJ1-3
clone_size: .
cdr3_aa: CASSPPAGNTIYF
cdr3_nt: TGTGCCAGCTCACCACCAGCCGGAAACACCATATATTTT

v_call: TRBV19
d_call: .
j_call: TRBJ1-1
clone_size: .
cdr3_aa: CASSISTVAFF
cdr3_nt: TGTGCCAGTAGTATCTCGACAGTAGCTTTCTTT

v_call: TRBV19
d_call: .
j_call: TRBJ2-7
clone_size: .
cdr3_aa: CASSIGSYSYEQYF
cdr3_nt: TGTGCCAGTAGTATAGGGAGTTACTCCTACGAGCAGTACTTC

v_call: TRBV5-6
d_call: .
j_call: TRBJ1-2
clone_size: .
cdr3_aa: CASRLVDIDYGYTF
cdr3_nt: TGTGCCAGCAGGCTAGTGGACATTGACTATGGCTACACCTTC

v_call: TRBV6-5
d_call: TRBD1
j_call: TRBJ1-2
clone_size: .
cdr3_aa: CASSYSGTAYGYTF
cdr3_nt: TGTGCCAGCAGTTACTCTGGGACAGCCTATGGCTACACCTTC

v_call: TRBV6-6
d_call: .
j_call: TRBJ1-6
clone_size: .
cdr3_aa: CASGALGGDSPLHF
cdr3_nt: TGTGCCAGCGGTGCTCTAGGAGGGGATTCACCCCTCCACTTT

v_call: TRBV15
d_call: .
j_call: TRBJ2-1
clone_size: .
cdr3_aa: CATSSDRRGSSYNEQFF
cdr3_nt: TGTGCCACCAGCTCCGACCGACGGGGGTCCTCCTACAATGAGCAGTTCTTC

v_call: TRBV30
d_call: .
j_call: TRBJ1-2
clone_size: .
cdr3_aa: CAWSVVFRDGYTF
cdr3_nt: TGTGCCTGGAGTGTCGTCTTCCGTGATGGCTACACCTTC